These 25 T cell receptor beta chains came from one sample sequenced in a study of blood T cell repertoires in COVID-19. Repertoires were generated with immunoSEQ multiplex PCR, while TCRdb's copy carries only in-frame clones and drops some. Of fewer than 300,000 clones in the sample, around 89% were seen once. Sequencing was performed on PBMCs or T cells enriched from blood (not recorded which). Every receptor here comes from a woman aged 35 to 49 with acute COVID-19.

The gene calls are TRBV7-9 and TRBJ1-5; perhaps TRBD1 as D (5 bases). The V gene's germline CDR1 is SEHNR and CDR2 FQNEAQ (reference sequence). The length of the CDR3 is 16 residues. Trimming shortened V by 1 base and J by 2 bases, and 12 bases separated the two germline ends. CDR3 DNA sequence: TGTGCCAGCAGCTTAGGTGTGGGACTTCGCAATCAGCCCCAGCATTTT. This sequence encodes CASSLGVGLRNQPQHF.

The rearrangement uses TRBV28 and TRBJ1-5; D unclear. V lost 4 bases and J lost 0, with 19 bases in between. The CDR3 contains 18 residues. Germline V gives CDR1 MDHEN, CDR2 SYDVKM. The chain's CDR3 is CASSYPGFETYSNQPQHF. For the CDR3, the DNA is TGTGCCAGCAGTTACCCGGGTTTTGAGACGTATAGCAATCAGCCCCAGCATTTT.

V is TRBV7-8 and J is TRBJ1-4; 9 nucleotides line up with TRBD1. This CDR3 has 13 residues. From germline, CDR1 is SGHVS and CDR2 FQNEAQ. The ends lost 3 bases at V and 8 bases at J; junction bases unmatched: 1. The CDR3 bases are TGTGCCAGCAGCTTGACAGGGGGAGAAAAACTGTTTTTT. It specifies CASSLTGGEKLFF.

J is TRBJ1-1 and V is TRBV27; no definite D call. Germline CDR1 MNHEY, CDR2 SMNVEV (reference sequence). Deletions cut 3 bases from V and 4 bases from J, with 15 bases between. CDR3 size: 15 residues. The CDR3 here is CASSFSRTEVTEAFF. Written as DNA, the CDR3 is TGTGCCAGCAGTTTCTCTAGGACTGAGGTCACTGAAGCTTTCTTT.

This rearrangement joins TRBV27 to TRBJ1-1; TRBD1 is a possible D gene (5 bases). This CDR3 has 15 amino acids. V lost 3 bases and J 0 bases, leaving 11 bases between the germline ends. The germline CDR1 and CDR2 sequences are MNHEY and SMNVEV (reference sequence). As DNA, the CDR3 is TGTGCCAGCAGTTTGCAGGGCGCTATGAACACTGAAGCTTTCTTT. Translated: CASSLQGAMNTEAFF.

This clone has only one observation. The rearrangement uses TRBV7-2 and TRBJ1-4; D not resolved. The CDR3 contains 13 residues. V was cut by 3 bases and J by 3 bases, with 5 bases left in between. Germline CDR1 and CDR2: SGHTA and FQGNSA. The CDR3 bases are TGTGCCAGCAGCTTCGGGTCTAATGAAAAACTGTTTTTT. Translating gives CASSFGSNEKLFF.

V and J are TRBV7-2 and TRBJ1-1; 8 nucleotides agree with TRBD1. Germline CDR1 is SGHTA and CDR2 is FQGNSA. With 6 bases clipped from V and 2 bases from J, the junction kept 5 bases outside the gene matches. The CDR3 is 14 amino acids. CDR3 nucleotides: TGTGCCAGCAGTTTACAGGGGGACAACACTGAAGCTTTCTTT. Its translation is CASSLQGDNTEAFF.

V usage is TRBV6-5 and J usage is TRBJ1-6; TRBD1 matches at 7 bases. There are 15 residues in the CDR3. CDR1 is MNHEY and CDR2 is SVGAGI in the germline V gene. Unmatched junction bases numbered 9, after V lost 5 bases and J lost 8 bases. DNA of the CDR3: TGTGCCAGCAGTCATGGCGACAGGGAACATTCACCCCTCCACTTT. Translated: CASSHGDREHSPLHF.

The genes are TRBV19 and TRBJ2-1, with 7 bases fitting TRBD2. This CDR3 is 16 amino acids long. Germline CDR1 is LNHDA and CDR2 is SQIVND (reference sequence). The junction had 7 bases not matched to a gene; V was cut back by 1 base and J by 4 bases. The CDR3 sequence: CASSIVGSGAYNEQFF. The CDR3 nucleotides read TGTGCCAGTAGTATAGTAGGGAGCGGGGCTTACAATGAGCAGTTCTTC.

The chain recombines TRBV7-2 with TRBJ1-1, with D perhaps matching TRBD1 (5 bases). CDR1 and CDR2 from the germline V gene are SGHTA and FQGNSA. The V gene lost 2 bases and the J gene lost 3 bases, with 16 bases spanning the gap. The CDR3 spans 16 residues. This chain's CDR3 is CASSLKRQGADTEAFF. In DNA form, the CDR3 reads TGTGCCAGCAGCTTAAAGCGTCAGGGTGCGGACACTGAAGCTTTCTTT.

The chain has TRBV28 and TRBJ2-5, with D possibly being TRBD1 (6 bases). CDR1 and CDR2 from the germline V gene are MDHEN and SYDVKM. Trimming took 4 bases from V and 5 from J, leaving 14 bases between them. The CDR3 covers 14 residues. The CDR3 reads CASSSGTTGETQYF. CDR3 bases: TGTGCCAGCAGTTCCGGGACAACCGGGGAGACCCAGTACTTC.

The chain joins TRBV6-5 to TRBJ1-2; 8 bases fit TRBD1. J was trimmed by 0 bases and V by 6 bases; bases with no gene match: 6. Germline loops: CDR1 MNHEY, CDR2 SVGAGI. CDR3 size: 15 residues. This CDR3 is CASRRTTGANYGYTF. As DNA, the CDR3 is TGTGCCAGCAGGAGGACGACAGGGGCTAACTATGGCTACACCTTC.

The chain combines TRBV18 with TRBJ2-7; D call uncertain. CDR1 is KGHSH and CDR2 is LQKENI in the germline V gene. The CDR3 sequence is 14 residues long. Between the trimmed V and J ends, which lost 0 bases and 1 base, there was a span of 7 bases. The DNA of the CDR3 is TGTGCCAGCTCACCACCGTCAGTTTCCTACGAGCAGTACTTC. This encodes CASSPPSVSYEQYF.

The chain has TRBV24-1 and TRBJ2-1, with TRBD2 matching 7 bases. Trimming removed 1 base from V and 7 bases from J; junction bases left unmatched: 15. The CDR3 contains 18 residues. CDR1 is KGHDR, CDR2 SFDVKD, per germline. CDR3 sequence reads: CATSDFGASGNGGNEQFF. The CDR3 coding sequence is TGTGCCACCAGTGATTTTGGGGCTAGCGGAAACGGAGGGAATGAGCAGTTCTTC.

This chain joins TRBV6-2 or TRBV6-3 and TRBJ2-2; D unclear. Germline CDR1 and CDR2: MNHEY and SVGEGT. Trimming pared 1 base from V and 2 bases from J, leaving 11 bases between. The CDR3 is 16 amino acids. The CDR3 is CASSYYMEFNTGELFF. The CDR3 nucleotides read TGTGCCAGCAGTTACTATATGGAGTTTAACACCGGGGAGCTGTTTTTT.

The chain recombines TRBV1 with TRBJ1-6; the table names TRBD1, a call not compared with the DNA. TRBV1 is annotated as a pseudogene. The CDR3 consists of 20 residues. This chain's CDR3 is CTSSRLSWGTIRSYNSPLHF. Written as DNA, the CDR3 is TGCACCAGCAGCCGACTCTCTTGGGGCACCATCCGCTCCTATAATTCACCCCTCCACTTT.

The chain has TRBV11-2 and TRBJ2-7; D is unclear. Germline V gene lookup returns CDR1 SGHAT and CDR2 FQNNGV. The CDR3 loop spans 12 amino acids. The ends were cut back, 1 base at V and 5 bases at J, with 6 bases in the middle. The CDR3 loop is CASSLVVDEQYV. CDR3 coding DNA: TGTGCCAGCAGCTTAGTCGTCGACGAGCAGTACGTC.

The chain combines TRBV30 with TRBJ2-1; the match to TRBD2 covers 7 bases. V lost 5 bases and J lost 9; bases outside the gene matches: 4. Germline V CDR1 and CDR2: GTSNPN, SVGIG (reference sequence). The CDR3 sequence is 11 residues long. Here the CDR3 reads CAWSSGIEQFF. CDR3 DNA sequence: TGTGCCTGGTCAAGCGGGATTGAGCAGTTCTTC.

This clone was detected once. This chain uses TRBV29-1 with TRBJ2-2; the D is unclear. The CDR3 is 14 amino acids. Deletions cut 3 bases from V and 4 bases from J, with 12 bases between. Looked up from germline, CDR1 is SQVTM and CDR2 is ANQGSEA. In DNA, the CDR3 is TGCAGCGTTGAGCCGTTGCGGAGCACCGGGGAGCTGTTTTTT. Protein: CSVEPLRSTGELFF.

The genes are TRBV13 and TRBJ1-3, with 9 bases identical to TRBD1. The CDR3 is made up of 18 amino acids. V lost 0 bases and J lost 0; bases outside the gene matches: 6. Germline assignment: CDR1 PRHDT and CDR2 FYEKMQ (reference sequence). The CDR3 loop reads CASSLGGQGYSSGNTIYF. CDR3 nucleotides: TGTGCCAGCAGCTTAGGAGGACAGGGGTACAGCTCTGGAAACACCATATATTTT.

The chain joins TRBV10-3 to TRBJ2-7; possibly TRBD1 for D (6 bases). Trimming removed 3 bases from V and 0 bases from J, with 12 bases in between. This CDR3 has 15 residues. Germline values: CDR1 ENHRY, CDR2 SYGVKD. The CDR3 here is CAISDSPGDSYEQYF. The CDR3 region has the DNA TGTGCCATCAGTGATTCCCCAGGGGACTCCTACGAGCAGTACTTC.

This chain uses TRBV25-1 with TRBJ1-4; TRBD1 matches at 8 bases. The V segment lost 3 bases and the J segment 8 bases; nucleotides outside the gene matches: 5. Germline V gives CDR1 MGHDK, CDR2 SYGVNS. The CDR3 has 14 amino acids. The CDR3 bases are TGTGCCAGCAGTGACCCGGGACAGGTAGAAAAACTGTTTTTT. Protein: CASSDPGQVEKLFF.

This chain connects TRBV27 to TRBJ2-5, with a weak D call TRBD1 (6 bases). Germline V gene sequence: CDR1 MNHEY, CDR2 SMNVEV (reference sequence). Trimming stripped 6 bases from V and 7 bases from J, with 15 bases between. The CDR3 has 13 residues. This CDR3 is CASSYDRFGTQYF. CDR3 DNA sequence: TGTGCCAGCAGCTACGACAGGTTTGGGACCCAGTACTTC.

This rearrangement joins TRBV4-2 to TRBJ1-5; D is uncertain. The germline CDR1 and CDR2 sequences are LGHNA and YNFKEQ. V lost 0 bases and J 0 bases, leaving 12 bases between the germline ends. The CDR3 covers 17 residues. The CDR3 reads CASSQDPRVDSNQPQHF. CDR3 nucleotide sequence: TGTGCCAGCAGCCAAGATCCCCGGGTCGATAGCAATCAGCCCCAGCATTTT.

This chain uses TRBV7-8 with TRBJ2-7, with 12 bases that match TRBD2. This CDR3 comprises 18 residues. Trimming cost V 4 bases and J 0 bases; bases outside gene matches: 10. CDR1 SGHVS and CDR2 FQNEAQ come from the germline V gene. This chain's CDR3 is CASSSKGLAGTGSYEQYV. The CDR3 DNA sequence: TGTGCCAGCAGCTCCAAAGGACTAGCGGGGACAGGCTCCTACGAGCAGTACGTC.